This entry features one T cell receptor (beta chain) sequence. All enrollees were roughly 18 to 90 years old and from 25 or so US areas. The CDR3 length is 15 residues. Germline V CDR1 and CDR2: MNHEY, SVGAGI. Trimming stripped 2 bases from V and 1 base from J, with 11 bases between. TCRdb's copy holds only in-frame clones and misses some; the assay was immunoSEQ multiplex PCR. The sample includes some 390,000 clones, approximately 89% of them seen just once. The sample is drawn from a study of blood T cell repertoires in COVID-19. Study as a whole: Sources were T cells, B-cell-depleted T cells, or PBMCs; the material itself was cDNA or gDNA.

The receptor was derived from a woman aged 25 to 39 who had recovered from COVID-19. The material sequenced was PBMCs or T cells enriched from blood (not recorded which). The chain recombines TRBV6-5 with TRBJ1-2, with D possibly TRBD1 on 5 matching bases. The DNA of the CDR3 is TGTGCCAGCAGTTACGCTGCCGGGGGTAACTATGGCTACACCTTC. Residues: CASSYAAGGNYGYTF.